The rows below give T cell receptor beta chains drawn from one sample of a study of T cells in Graves' hyperthyroidism and ophthalmopathy. TCRdb reprocessed the multiplex PCR reads via MiXCR and lists one record per CDR3 protein. The data contain approximately 610,000 distinct CDR3 sequences, 16% of them singletons. Material: blood. These receptors originate from a young woman with Graves' hyperthyroidism. The CDR3 runs from the conserved cysteine through the conserved F or W. A D gene is named only where the DNA matches it firmly. Clone size is given for some rows only: seen once, a few or many times, or a class if the clone is expanded.

CDR3nt: TGTGCCAGCAGCTTAGTAACAGGGGCGTACGAGCAGTACTTC
CDR3aa: CASSLVTGAYEQYF
abundance: many
d_gene: TRBD1
j_gene: TRBJ2-7
v_gene: TRBV7-2

CDR3nt: TGCAGTGCTAGAGATCTCGAGTTTTCATACGAGCAGTACTTC
CDR3aa: CSARDLEFSYEQYF
abundance: many
d_gene: -
j_gene: TRBJ2-7
v_gene: TRBV20-1

CDR3nt: TGTGCCAGCAGTCCCGGGGAGGGCCCCACCGGGGAGCTGTTTTTT
CDR3aa: CASSPGEGPTGELFF
abundance: few
d_gene: TRBD2
j_gene: TRBJ2-2
v_gene: TRBV2

CDR3nt: TGCAGTGCTAGAGATTCCCCCTGGGACATTCAGTACTTC
CDR3aa: CSARDSPWDIQYF
abundance: many
d_gene: -
j_gene: TRBJ2-4
v_gene: TRBV20-1

CDR3nt: TGTGCCAGCAGCTTAGAACCGGGACAGGGGTACGAGCAGTACTTC
CDR3aa: CASSLEPGQGYEQYF
abundance: many
d_gene: TRBD1
j_gene: TRBJ2-7
v_gene: TRBV11-2

CDR3nt: TGTGCCAGCACCATCGACAGATTGAACACCGGGGAGCTGTTTTTT
CDR3aa: CASTIDRLNTGELFF
abundance: many
d_gene: -
j_gene: TRBJ2-2
v_gene: TRBV12-3/TRBV12-4

CDR3nt: TGTGCCAGCAGCCAAGTTGGCGGGAGCGACGAGCAGTACTTC
CDR3aa: CASSQVGGSDEQYF
abundance: many
d_gene: TRBD2
j_gene: TRBJ2-7
v_gene: TRBV3-1

CDR3nt: TGTGCCAGCAGCTTAGATTTGGATTCACCCCTCCACTTT
CDR3aa: CASSLDLDSPLHF
abundance: -
d_gene: -
j_gene: TRBJ1-6
v_gene: TRBV7-9

CDR3nt: TGCAGCGTTGATTCTGGTCGAGGGTCTGACTATGGCTACACCTTC
CDR3aa: CSVDSGRGSDYGYTF
abundance: -
d_gene: -
j_gene: TRBJ1-2
v_gene: TRBV29-1

CDR3nt: TGTGCCAGCAGTTCCTCGCCAGGGTCAGGCCAGCCCCAGCATTTT
CDR3aa: CASSSSPGSGQPQHF
abundance: many
d_gene: -
j_gene: TRBJ1-5
v_gene: TRBV12-3/TRBV12-4

CDR3nt: TGTGCCAGCAGTTTTGCCGGGACCCCCTACAATGAGCAGTTCTTC
CDR3aa: CASSFAGTPYNEQFF
abundance: many
d_gene: -
j_gene: TRBJ2-1
v_gene: TRBV12-3/TRBV12-4

CDR3nt: TGCAGTGCTAGACGTGCTAACTATGGCTACACCTTC
CDR3aa: CSARRANYGYTF
abundance: few
d_gene: -
j_gene: TRBJ1-2
v_gene: TRBV20-1

CDR3nt: TGTGCCAGCAGCCGGACGGAAGCAACTAATGAAAAACTGTTTTTT
CDR3aa: CASSRTEATNEKLFF
abundance: few
d_gene: -
j_gene: TRBJ1-4
v_gene: TRBV7-2

CDR3nt: TGTGCCAGCAGCCAAGTATTCGGTAGCAATCAGCCCCAGCATTTT
CDR3aa: CASSQVFGSNQPQHF
abundance: few
d_gene: -
j_gene: TRBJ1-5
v_gene: TRBV3-1

CDR3nt: TGTGCCAGCAGCCAAGGAGGGCCTAGCGGGAGAGTGGCAGATACGCAGTATTTT
CDR3aa: CASSQGGPSGRVADTQYF
abundance: -
d_gene: TRBD2
j_gene: TRBJ2-3
v_gene: TRBV3-1

CDR3nt: TGCGCCAGCAGCCAAAGGCTAGCGGGGGCTGCGAACACCGGGGAGCTGTTTTTT
CDR3aa: CASSQRLAGAANTGELFF
abundance: -
d_gene: TRBD2
j_gene: TRBJ2-2
v_gene: TRBV4-3

CDR3nt: TGCAGTGCAATCGGGACATCGCGGAAACTGTTTTTT
CDR3aa: CSAIGTSRKLFF
abundance: many
d_gene: -
j_gene: TRBJ1-4
v_gene: TRBV20-1

CDR3nt: TGCGCCAGCAGCCCCGACAGGGTCGCTGAAAAACTGTTTTTT
CDR3aa: CASSPDRVAEKLFF
abundance: -
d_gene: TRBD1
j_gene: TRBJ1-4
v_gene: TRBV5-1

CDR3nt: TGTGCCAGCAGCAACCGGGCAGAAGGAGCTTTCTTT
CDR3aa: CASSNRAEGAFF
abundance: many
d_gene: -
j_gene: TRBJ1-1
v_gene: TRBV9

CDR3nt: TGTGCCAGTAGAGAAGGAGGTTTGGGCACAGATACGCAGTATTTT
CDR3aa: CASREGGLGTDTQYF
abundance: few
d_gene: -
j_gene: TRBJ2-3
v_gene: TRBV7-9

CDR3nt: TGTGCCAGCAGTACCGGGCCCCTCAATCAGCCCCAGCATTTT
CDR3aa: CASSTGPLNQPQHF
abundance: -
d_gene: -
j_gene: TRBJ1-5
v_gene: TRBV6-1

CDR3nt: TGTGCCAGCCAAAGTCTAGCGGGGCGGAATGAGCAGTTCTTC
CDR3aa: CASQSLAGRNEQFF
abundance: -
d_gene: TRBD2
j_gene: TRBJ2-1
v_gene: TRBV7-9

CDR3nt: TGTGCCAGCAGCCTCAGGACTATACGCAATCAGCCCCAGCATTTT
CDR3aa: CASSLRTIRNQPQHF
abundance: -
d_gene: -
j_gene: TRBJ1-5
v_gene: TRBV12-3/TRBV12-4

CDR3nt: TGTGCCAGCAGCCCGACTAGCGGGGGGGCCCGAGAGACCCAGTACTTC
CDR3aa: CASSPTSGGARETQYF
abundance: few
d_gene: TRBD2
j_gene: TRBJ2-5
v_gene: TRBV11-2

CDR3nt: TGTGCCAGCAGTTACTCGAAACTTCCCTTCAATTCACCCCTCCACTTT
CDR3aa: CASSYSKLPFNSPLHF
abundance: many
d_gene: -
j_gene: TRBJ1-6
v_gene: TRBV6-6

CDR3nt: TGTGCCAGCACTTATAGGCAGCCCCAGCATTTT
CDR3aa: CASTYRQPQHF
abundance: few
d_gene: -
j_gene: TRBJ1-5
v_gene: TRBV6-2/TRBV6-3

CDR3nt: TGTGCCAGCAGCGTGTTTGCCGGAGGTGGCTACACCTTC
CDR3aa: CASSVFAGGGYTF
abundance: few
d_gene: -
j_gene: TRBJ1-2
v_gene: TRBV2

CDR3nt: TGCGCCAGCAGCAGCGGGACAGGGGGCGCGTACGAGCAGTACTTC
CDR3aa: CASSSGTGGAYEQYF
abundance: many
d_gene: TRBD1
j_gene: TRBJ2-7
v_gene: TRBV5-1

CDR3nt: TGCAGTGCTAGAGATTGGCCGTACGAGCAGTACTTC
CDR3aa: CSARDWPYEQYF
abundance: many
d_gene: -
j_gene: TRBJ2-7
v_gene: TRBV20-1

CDR3nt: TGTGCCAGCAGCGAGAGGGCTGGTTTGGGGGATGACGAGCAGTACTTC
CDR3aa: CASSERAGLGDDEQYF
abundance: few
d_gene: -
j_gene: TRBJ2-7
v_gene: TRBV9

CDR3nt: TGTGCCAGCAGTTTGTGGGGGAGCAACAATGAGCAGTTCTTC
CDR3aa: CASSLWGSNNEQFF
abundance: many
d_gene: -
j_gene: TRBJ2-1
v_gene: TRBV28

CDR3nt: TGTGCCAGCAGCGTAGGACTAGCGGGAGGCTACGAGCAGTACTTC
CDR3aa: CASSVGLAGGYEQYF
abundance: few
d_gene: TRBD2
j_gene: TRBJ2-7
v_gene: TRBV9